The present entry profiles one TCR beta chain with its context. The data originate from a study of control samples from healthy donors and cancer patients. V was clipped by 6 bases and J by 7 bases, with 16 bases between them. In germline, CDR1 is ENHRY, CDR2 SYGVKD. The CDR3 contains 14 residues. Sequencing was performed with immunoSEQ multiplex PCR; in TCRdb, only in-frame clones are kept and a portion is missing. The sample records under 70,000 clones, roughly 90% being singletons. The clonotype was recovered from a man aged 60-69 years with head and neck cancer. The sequenced material came from PBMCs. V is TRBV10-3 and J is TRBJ1-3; D possibly corresponds to TRBD1 (6 bases). The DNA of the CDR3 is TGTGCCATCAGCCCGGGGGGCTCTATCAACACCATATATTTT. It translates to CAISPGGSINTIYF.